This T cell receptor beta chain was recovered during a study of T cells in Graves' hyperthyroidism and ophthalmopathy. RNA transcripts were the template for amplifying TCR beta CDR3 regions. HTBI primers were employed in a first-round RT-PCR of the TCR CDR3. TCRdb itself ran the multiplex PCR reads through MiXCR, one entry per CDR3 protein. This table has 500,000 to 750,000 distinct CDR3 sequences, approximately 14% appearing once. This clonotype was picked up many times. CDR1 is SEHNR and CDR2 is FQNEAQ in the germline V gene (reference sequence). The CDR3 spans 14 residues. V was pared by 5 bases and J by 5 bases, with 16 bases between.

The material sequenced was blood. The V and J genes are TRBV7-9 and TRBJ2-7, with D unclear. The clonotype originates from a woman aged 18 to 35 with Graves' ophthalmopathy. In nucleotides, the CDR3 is TGTGCCAGCAGCCCCAGCCAGTTGAATGACGAGCAGTACTTC. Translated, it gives CASSPSQLNDEQYF.